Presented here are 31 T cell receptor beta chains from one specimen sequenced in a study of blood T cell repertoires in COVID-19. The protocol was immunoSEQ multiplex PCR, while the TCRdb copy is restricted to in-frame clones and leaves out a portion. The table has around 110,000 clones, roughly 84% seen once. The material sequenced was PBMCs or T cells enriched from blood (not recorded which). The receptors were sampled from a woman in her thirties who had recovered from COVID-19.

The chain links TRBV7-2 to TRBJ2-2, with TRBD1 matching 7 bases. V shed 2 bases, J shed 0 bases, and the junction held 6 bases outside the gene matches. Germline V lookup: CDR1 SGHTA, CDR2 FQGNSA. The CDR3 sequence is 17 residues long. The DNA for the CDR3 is TGTGCCAGCAGCTTAAGGGCCGGGACAGCGAACACCGGGGAGCTGTTTTTT. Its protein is CASSLRAGTANTGELFF.

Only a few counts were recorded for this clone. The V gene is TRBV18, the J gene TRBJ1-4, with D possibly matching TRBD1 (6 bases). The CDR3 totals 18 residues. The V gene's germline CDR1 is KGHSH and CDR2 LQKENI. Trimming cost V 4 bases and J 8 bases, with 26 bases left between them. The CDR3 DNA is TGTGCCAGCTCACTCGGGACACCGGGGAAGGCCAATGAGGAAAAACTGTTTTTT. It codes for CASSLGTPGKANEEKLFF.

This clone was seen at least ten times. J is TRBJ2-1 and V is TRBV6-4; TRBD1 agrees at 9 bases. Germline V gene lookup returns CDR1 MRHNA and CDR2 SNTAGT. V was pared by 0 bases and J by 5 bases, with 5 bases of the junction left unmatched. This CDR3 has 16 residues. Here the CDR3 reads CASSDSSGTGNNEQFF. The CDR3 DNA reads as TGTGCCAGCAGTGACTCGTCTGGGACAGGGAACAATGAGCAGTTCTTC.

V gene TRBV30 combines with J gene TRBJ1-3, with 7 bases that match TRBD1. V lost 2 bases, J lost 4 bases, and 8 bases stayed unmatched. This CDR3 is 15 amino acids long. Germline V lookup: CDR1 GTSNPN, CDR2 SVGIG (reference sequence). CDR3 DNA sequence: TGTGCCTGGAGTTCAATCACAGGGGTGGGAAACACCATATATTTT. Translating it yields CAWSSITGVGNTIYF. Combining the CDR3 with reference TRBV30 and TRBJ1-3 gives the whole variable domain SQTIHQWPATLVQPVGSPLSLECTVEGTSNPNLYWYRQAAGRGLQLLFYSVGIGQISSEVPQNLSASRPQDRQFILSSKKLLLSDSGFYLCAWSSITGVGNTIYFGEGSWLTVV.

The CDR3 region is CASSQWGGHISGNTIYF. In DNA form, the CDR3 reads TGCGCCAGCAGCCAGTGGGGGGGACATATCTCTGGAAACACCATATATTTT. V and J are TRBV4-3 and TRBJ1-3; a weak D match, TRBD1 (6 bases). Trimming stripped 3 bases from V and 0 bases from J, with 15 bases between. From germline, CDR1 is LGHNA and CDR2 YSLEER. The CDR3 loop spans 17 amino acids.

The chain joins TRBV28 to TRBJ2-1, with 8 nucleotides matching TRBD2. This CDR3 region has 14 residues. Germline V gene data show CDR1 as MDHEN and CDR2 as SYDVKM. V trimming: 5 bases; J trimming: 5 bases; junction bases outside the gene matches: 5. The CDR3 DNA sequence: TGTGCCAGCAGTAGCGGGAGCATCGACAATGAGCAGTTCTTC. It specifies CASSSGSIDNEQFF. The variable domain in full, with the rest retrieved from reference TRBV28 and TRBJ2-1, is DVKVTQSSRYLVKRTGEKVFLECVQDMDHENMFWYRQDPGLGLRLIYFSYDVKMKEKGDIPEGYSVSREKKERFSLILESASTNQTSMYLCASSSGSIDNEQFFGPGTRLTVL.

CDR3 in amino acids: CASSAPRTGGDYGYTF. The CDR3 DNA follows: TGTGCCAGCAGTGCTCCCAGGACAGGGGGGGACTATGGCTACACCTTC. The chain links TRBV28 to TRBJ1-2; 10 positions match TRBD1. With V trimmed by 5 bases and J by 3 bases, 9 bases remained unmatched. Looked up from germline, CDR1 is MDHEN and CDR2 is SYDVKM. There are 16 residues in the CDR3.

The DNA for the CDR3 is TGTGCCAGCAGCTCGACAGGGGGCAATACAGATACGCAGTATTTT. Translation: CASSSTGGNTDTQYF. The rearrangement uses TRBV5-4 and TRBJ2-3; 10 nucleotides line up with TRBD1. Looked up from germline, CDR1 is SGHNT and CDR2 is YYREEE (reference sequence). Trimming removed 3 bases from V and 3 bases from J; junction bases left unmatched: 4. This CDR3 region has 15 residues.

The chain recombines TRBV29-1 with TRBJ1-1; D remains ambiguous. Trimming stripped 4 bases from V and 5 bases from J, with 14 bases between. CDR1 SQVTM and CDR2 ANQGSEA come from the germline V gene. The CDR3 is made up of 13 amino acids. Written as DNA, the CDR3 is TGCAGCGTTGTGGGAGGGTTGGGTACTGAAGCTTTCTTT. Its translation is CSVVGGLGTEAFF.

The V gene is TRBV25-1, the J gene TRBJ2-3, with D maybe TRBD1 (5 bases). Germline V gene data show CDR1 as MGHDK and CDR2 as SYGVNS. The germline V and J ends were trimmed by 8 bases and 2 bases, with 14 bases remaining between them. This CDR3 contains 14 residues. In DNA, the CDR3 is TGTGCCAGCCGACCGACTGGACACACAGATACGCAGTATTTT. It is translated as CASRPTGHTDTQYF.

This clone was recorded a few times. The CDR3 nucleotides read TGCGCCAGCAGCCAAACAGGGAACCCTATGAACACTGAAGCTTTCTTT. It specifies CASSQTGNPMNTEAFF. The chain carries TRBV4-1 and TRBJ1-1; TRBD1 might be the D (6 bases). CDR1 and CDR2 from the germline V gene are MGHRA and YSYEKL. This CDR3 is 16 amino acids long. The V end was cut by 2 bases, the J end by 0 bases, with 13 bases between.

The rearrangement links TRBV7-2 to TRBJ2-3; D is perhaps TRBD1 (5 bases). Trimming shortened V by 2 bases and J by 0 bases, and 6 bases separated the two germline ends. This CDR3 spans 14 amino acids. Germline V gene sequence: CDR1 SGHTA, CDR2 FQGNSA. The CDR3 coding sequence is TGTGCCAGCAGCTTAACAGGTAGCACAGATACGCAGTATTTT. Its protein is CASSLTGSTDTQYF.

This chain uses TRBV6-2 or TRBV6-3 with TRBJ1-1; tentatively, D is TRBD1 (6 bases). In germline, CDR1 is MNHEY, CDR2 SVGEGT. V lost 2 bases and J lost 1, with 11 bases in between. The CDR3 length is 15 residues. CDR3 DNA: TGTGCCAGCAGTTACGGGGGGGGCCCGAACACTGAAGCTTTCTTT. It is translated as CASSYGGGPNTEAFF.

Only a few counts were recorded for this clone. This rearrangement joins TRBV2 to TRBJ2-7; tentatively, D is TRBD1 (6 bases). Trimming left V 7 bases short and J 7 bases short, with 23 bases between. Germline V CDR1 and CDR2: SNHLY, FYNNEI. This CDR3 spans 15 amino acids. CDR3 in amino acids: CASNGITWGPGEQYF. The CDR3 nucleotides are TGTGCCAGCAATGGGATCACATGGGGGCCGGGGGAGCAGTACTTC.

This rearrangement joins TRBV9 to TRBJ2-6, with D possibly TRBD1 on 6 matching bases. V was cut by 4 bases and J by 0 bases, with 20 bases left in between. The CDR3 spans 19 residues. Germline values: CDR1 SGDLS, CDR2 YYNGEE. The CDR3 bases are TGTGCCAGCAGCCCCCGTCTTGGGGGCGTCATCTCTGGGGCCAACGTCCTGACTTTC. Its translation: CASSPRLGGVISGANVLTF.

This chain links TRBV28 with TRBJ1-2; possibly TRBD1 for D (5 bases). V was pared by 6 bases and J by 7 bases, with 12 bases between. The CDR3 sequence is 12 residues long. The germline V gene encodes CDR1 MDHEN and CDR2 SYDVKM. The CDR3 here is CASSRGGLGYTF. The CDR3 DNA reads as TGTGCCAGCAGCCGGGGGGGTCTTGGCTACACCTTC.

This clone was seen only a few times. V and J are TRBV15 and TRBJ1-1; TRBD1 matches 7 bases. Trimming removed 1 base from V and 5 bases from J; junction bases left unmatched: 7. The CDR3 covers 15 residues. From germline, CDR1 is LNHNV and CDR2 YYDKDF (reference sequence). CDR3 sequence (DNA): TGTGCCACCAGCAGAGGGTCAGGGGGGTTAACTGAAGCTTTCTTT. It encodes CATSRGSGGLTEAFF.

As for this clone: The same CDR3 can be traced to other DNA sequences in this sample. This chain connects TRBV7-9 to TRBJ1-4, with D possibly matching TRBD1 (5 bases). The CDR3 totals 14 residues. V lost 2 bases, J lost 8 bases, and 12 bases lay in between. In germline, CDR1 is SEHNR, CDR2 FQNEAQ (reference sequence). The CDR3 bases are TGTGCCAGCAGCTTACACGGGGGTCGGGAAAAACTGTTTTTT. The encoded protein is CASSLHGGREKLFF. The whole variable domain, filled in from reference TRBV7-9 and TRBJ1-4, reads DTGVSQNPRHKITKRGQNVTFRCDPISEHNRLYWYRQTLGQGPEFLTYFQNEAQLEKSRLLSDRFSAERPKGSFSTLEIQRTEQGDSAMYLCASSLHGGREKLFFGSGTQLSVL.

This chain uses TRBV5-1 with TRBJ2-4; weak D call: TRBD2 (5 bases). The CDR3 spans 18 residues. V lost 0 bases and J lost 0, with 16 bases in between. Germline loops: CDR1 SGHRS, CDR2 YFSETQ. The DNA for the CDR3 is TGCGCCAGCAGCTTGGCGGTCCACACCCGGGGAGCCAAAAACATTCAGTACTTC. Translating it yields CASSLAVHTRGAKNIQYF.

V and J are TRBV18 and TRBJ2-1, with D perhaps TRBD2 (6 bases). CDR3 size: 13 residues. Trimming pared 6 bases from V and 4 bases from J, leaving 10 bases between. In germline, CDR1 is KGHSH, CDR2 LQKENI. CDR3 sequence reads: CASSFGLYNEQFF. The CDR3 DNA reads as TGTGCCAGCTCCTTCGGACTATACAATGAGCAGTTCTTC.

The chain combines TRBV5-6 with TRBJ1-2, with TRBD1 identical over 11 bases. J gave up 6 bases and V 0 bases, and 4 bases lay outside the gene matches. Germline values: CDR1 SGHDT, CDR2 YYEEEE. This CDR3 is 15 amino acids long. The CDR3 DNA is TGTGCCAGCAGCTTGGGGACAGGGGGCGCGGATGGCTACACCTTC. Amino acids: CASSLGTGGADGYTF.

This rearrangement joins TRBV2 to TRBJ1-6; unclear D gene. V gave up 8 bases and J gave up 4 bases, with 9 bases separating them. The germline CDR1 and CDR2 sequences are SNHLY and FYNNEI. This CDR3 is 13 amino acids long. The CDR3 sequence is CASSTSYNSPLHF. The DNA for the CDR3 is TGTGCCAGCTCCACATCTTATAATTCACCCCTCCACTTT.

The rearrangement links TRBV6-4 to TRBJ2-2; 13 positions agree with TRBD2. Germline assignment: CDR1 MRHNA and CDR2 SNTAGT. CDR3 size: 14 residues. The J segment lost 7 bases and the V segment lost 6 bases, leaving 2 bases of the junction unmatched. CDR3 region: CASSRLAGGGELFF. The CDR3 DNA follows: TGTGCCAGCAGCCGACTAGCGGGAGGCGGGGAGCTGTTTTTT.

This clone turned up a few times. The CDR3 bases are TGTGCCAGCAGCTTGGCCGGCAGGGGGCAGCCCCAGCATTTT. Protein product: CASSLAGRGQPQHF. The V call is TRBV5-6, the J call TRBJ1-5; 7 nucleotides align to TRBD1. CDR1 is SGHDT and CDR2 is YYEEEE in the germline V gene. The length of the CDR3 is 14 residues. The trim removed 0 bases at V and 7 bases at J, leaving 4 bases unmatched.

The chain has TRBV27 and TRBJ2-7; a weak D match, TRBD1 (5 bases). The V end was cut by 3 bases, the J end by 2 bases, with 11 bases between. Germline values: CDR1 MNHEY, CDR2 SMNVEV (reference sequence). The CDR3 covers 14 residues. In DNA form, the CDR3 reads TGTGCCAGCAGTTTTGACAGAAGTACCTACGAGCAGTACTTC. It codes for CASSFDRSTYEQYF.

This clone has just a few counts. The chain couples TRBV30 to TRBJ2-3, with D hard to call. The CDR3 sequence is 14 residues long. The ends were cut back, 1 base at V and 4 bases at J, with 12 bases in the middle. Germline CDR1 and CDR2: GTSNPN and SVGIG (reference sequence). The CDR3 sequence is CAWSGRSPPDTQYF. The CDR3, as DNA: TGTGCCTGGAGTGGAAGGAGCCCTCCAGATACGCAGTATTTT.

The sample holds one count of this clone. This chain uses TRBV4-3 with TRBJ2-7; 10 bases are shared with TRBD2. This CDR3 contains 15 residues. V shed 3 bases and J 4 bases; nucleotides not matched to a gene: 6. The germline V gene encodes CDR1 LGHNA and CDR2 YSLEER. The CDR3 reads CASSHRGLADYEQYF. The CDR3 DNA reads TGCGCCAGCAGCCACCGAGGACTAGCGGATTACGAGCAGTACTTC.

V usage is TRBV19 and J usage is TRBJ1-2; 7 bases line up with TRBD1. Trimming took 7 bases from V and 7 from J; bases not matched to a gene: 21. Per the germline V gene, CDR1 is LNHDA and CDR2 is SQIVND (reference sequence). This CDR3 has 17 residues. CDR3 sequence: CASTPYSLPTGSAGYTF. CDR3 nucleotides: TGTGCCAGTACCCCTTATTCCCTCCCGACAGGGTCCGCTGGCTACACCTTC.

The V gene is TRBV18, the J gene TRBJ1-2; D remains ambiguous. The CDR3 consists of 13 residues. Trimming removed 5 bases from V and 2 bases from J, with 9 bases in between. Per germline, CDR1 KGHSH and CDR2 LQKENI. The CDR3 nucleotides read TGTGCCAGCTCAACGGGTCCAAACTATGGCTACACCTTC. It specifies CASSTGPNYGYTF.

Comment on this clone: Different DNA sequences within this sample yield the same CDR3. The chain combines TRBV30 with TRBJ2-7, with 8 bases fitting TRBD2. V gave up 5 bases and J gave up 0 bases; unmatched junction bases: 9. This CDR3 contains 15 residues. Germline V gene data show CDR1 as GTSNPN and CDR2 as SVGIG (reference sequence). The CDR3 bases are TGTGCCTGGGGACCCACTAGCGGAGGCTCCTACGAGCAGTACTTC. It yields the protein CAWGPTSGGSYEQYF.

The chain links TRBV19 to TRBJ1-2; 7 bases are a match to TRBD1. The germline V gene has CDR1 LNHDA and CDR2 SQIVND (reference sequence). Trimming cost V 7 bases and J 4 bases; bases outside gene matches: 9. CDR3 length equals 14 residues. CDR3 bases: TGTGCCAGTAAGACACGGCAGGGGGGCTATGGCTACACCTTC. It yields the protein CASKTRQGGYGYTF.